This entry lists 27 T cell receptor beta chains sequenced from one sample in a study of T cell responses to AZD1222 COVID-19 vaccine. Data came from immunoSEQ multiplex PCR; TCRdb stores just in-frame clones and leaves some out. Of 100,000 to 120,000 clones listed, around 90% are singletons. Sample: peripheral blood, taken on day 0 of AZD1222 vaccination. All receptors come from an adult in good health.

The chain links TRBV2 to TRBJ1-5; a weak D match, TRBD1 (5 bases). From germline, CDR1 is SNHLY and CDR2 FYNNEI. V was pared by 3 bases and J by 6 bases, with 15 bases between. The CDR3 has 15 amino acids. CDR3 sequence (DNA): TGTGCCAGCAGTGAGGTTTTGGGCACAGGTCAGCCCCAGCATTTT. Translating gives CASSEVLGTGQPQHF.

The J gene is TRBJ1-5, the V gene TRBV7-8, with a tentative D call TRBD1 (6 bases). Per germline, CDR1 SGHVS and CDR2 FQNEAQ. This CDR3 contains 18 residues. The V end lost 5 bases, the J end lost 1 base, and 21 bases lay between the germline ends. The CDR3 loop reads CASSPNEGGGSSNQPQHF. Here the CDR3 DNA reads TGTGCCAGCAGCCCGAACGAAGGGGGGGGAAGCAGCAATCAGCCCCAGCATTTT. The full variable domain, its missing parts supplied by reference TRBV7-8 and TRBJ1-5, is GAGVSQSPRYKVAKRGQDVALRCDPISGHVSLFWYQQALGQGPEFLTYFQNEAQLDKSGLPSDRFFAERPEGSVSTLKIQRTQQEDSAVYLCASSPNEGGGSSNQPQHFGDGTRLSIL.

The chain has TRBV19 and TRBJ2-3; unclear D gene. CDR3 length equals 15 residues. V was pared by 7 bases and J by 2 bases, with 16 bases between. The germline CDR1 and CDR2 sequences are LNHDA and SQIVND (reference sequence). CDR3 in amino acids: CASTSPGLYTDTQYF. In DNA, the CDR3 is TGTGCCAGTACCAGCCCGGGTTTATACACAGATACGCAGTATTTT. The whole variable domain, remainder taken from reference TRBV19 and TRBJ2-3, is DGGITQSPKYLFRKEGQNVTLSCEQNLNHDAMYWYRQDPGQGLRLIYYSQIVNDFQKGDIAEGYSVSREKKESFPLTVTSAQKNPTAFYLCASTSPGLYTDTQYFGPGTRLTVL.

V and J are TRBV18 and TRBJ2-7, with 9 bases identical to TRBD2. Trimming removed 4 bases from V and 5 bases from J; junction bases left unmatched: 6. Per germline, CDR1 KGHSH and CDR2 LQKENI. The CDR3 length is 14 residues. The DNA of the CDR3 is TGTGCCAGCTCACAGGGCGGGAGGGCCGACGAGCAGTACTTC. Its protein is CASSQGGRADEQYF.

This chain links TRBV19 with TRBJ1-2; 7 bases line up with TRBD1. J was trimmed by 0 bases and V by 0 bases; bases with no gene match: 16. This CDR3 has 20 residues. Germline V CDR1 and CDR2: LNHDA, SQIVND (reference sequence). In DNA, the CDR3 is TGTGCCAGTAGTATAGAGAAGCCGGGACAGATCCGACCATCTAACTATGGCTACACCTTC. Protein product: CASSIEKPGQIRPSNYGYTF.

The CDR3 nucleotides are TGTGCCAGCAGCCTCACTTGGGGACAGCCCCAGCATTTT. Its protein product is CASSLTWGQPQHF. V gene TRBV12-3 or TRBV12-4 combines with J gene TRBJ1-5; D gene ambiguous. The V end lost 6 bases, the J end lost 7 bases, and 13 bases lay between the germline ends. CDR3 length: 13 residues.

DNA for the CDR3: TGTGCCAGCAGCTTACTGACAGGGAGGACGAACACTGAAGCTTTCTTT. Residues: CASSLLTGRTNTEAFF. The chain carries TRBV5-6 and TRBJ1-1, with 7 bases fitting TRBD1. The CDR3 runs to 16 residues. Looked up from germline, CDR1 is SGHDT and CDR2 is YYEEEE. J was trimmed by 1 base and V by 2 bases; bases with no gene match: 8.

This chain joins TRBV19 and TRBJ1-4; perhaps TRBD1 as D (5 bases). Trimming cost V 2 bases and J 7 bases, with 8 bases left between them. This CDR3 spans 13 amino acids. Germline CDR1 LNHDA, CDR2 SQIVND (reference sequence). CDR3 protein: CASSIQGGEKLFF. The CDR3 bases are TGTGCCAGTAGTATACAGGGAGGTGAAAAACTGTTTTTT.

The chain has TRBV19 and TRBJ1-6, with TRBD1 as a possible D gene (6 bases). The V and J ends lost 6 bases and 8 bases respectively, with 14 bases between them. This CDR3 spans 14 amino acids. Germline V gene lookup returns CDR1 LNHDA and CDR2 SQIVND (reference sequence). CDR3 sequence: CASSTGPVDSPLHF. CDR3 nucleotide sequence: TGTGCCAGTAGCACAGGGCCTGTCGATTCACCCCTCCACTTT.

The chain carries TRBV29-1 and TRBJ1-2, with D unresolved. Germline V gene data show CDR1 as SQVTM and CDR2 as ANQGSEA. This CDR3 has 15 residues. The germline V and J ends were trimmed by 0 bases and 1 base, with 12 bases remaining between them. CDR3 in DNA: TGCAGCGTTGAAGAAGCAACCCGGGGTAACTATGGCTACACCTTC. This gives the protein CSVEEATRGNYGYTF.

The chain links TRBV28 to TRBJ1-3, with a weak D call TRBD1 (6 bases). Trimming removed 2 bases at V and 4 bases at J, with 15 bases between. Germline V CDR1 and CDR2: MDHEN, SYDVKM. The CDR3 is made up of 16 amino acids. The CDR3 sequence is CASSLALGGTGNTIYF. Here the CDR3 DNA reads TGTGCCAGCAGTTTAGCGCTTGGGGGCACGGGAAACACCATATATTTT.

The CDR3 spells CASSALGQATEAFF. The CDR3 DNA sequence: TGTGCCAGCAGCGCCTTGGGACAGGCGACTGAAGCTTTCTTT. This chain links TRBV9 with TRBJ1-1; 8 bases are a match to TRBD1. Germline assignment: CDR1 SGDLS and CDR2 YYNGEE. The ends lost 3 bases at V and 5 bases at J; junction bases unmatched: 6. The CDR3 is 14 amino acids. Together with reference TRBV9 and TRBJ1-1, the CDR3 gives the full variable domain: DSGVTQTPKHLITATGQRVTLRCSPRSGDLSVYWYQQSLDQGLQFLIQYYNGEERAKGNILERFSAQQFPDLHSELNLSSLELGDSALYFCASSALGQATEAFFGQGTRLTVV.

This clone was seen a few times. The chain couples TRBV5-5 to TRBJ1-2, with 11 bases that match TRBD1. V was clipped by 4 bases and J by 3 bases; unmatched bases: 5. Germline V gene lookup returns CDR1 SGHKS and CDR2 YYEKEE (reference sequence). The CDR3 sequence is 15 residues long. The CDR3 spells CASSLGQGGYYGYTF. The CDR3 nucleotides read TGTGCCAGCAGCCTGGGACAGGGGGGTTACTATGGCTACACCTTC.

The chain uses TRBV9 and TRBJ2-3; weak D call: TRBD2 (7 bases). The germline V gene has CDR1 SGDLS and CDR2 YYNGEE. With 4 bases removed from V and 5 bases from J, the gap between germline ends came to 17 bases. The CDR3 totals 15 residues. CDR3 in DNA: TGTGCCAGCAGCAGTACTGGGGGGGCGGTAGATACGCAGTATTTT. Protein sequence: CASSSTGGAVDTQYF.

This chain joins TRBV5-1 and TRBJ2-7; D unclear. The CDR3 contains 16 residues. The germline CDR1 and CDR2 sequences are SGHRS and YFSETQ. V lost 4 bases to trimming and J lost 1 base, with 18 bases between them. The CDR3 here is CASSRTAFGSSYEQYF. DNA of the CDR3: TGCGCCAGCAGCAGGACGGCGTTTGGATCATCCTACGAGCAGTACTTC.

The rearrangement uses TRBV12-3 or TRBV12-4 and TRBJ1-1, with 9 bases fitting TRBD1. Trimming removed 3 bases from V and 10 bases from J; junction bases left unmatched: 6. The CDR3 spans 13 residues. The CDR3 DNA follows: TGTGCCAGCAGTTTGCATTTGACAGGGGGAGCTTTCTTT. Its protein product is CASSLHLTGGAFF.

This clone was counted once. The CDR3 DNA follows: TGTGCCAGCAGCTTAGGGGCACAGGAAGCTTTCTTT. Translated, it gives CASSLGAQEAFF. The rearrangement joins TRBV11-1 to TRBJ1-1, with no clear D. Germline-derived CDR1 and CDR2 are SGHAT and FQDESV (reference sequence). V lost 1 base and J lost 8, with 8 bases in between. This CDR3 has 12 residues.

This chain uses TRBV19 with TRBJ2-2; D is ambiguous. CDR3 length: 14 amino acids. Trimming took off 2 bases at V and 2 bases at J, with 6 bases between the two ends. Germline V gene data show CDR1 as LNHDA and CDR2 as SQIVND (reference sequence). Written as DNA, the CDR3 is TGTGCCAGTAGTATATCCAGAAACACCGGGGAGCTGTTTTTT. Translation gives CASSISRNTGELFF.

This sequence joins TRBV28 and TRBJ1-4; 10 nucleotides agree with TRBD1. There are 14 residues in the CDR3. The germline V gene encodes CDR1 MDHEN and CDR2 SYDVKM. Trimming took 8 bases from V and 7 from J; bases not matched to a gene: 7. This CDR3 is CASHDRGQGEKLFF. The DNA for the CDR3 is TGTGCCAGCCACGACAGGGGGCAAGGTGAAAAACTGTTTTTT.

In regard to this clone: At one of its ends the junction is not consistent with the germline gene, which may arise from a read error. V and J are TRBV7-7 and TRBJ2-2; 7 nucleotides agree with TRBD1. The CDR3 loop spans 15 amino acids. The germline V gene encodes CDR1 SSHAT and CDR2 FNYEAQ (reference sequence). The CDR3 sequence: CASSATGAVAGELFF. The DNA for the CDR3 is TGTGCTAGCAGCGCCACAGGGGCGGTTGCCGGGGAGCTGTTTTTT.

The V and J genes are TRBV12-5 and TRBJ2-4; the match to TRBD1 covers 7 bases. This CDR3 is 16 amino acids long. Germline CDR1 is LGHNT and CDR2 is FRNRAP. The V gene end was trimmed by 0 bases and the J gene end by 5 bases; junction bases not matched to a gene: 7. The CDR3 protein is CASGLVQRQGQNIQYF. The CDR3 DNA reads TGTGCTAGTGGTTTGGTACAAAGACAGGGTCAAAACATTCAGTACTTC.

The CDR3 nucleotides read TGTGCCAGCAGCCCCCAAACGAGCACAGATACGCAGTATTTT. It yields the protein CASSPQTSTDTQYF. The chain employs TRBV21-1 and TRBJ2-3. TRBV21-1 corresponds to a pseudogene. The CDR3 extends over 14 amino acids.

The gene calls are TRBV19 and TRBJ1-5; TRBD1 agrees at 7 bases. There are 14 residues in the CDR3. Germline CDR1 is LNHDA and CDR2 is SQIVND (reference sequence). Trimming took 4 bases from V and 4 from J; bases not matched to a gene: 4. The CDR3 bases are TGTGCCAGTAGTACGACAGGGACTAATCAGCCCCAGCATTTT. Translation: CASSTTGTNQPQHF.

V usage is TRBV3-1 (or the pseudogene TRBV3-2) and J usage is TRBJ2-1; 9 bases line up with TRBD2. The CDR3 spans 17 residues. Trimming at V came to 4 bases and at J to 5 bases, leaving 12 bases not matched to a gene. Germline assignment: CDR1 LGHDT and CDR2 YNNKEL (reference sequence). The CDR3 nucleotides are TGTGCCAGCAGCCTAGAAACTAGCGGGTTGTCCGACAATGAGCAGTTCTTC. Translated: CASSLETSGLSDNEQFF.

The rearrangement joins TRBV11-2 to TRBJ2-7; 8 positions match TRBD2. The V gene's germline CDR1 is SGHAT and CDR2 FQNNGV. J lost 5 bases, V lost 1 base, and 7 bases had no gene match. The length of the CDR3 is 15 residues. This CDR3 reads CASSLGGTSWNEQYF. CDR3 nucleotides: TGTGCCAGCAGCTTAGGAGGGACTAGTTGGAACGAGCAGTACTTC.

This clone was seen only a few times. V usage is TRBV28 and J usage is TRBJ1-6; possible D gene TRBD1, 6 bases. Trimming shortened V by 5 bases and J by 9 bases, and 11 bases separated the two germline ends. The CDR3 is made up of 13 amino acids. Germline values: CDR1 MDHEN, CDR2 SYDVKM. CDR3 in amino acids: CASSAGDRSPLHF. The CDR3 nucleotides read TGTGCCAGCAGTGCAGGGGATCGTTCACCCCTCCACTTT.

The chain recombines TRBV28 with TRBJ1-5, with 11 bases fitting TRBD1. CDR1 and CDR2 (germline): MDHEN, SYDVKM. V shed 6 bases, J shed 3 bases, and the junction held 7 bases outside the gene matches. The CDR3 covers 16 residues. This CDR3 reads CASRWDRGSSNQPQHF. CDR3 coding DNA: TGTGCCAGCAGGTGGGACAGGGGGTCCTCCAATCAGCCCCAGCATTTT.